This entry lists 14 T cell receptor beta chains sequenced from one sample in a study of identical twins' blood T cells. TCRdb reprocessed the 5' RACE reads via MiXCR and lists one record per CDR3 protein. The sample holds 350,000 to 450,000 distinct CDR3 sequences, roughly 31% seen once. The sample taken for sequencing was PBMCs. These receptor sequences come from a woman between 18 and 55 years old in good health.

The chain carries TRBV20-1 and TRBJ1-6, with D unclear. V was pared by 0 bases and J by 7 bases, with 10 bases between. Germline CDR1 reads DFQATT; CDR2 reads SNEGSKA (reference sequence). CDR3 length: 14 residues. CDR3 in amino acids: CSARDPAVNSPLHF. CDR3 in DNA: TGCAGTGCTAGAGATCCCGCGGTAAATTCACCCCTCCACTTT.

This clonotype has only a few counts. The gene calls are TRBV7-2 and TRBJ2-1, with D possibly being TRBD1 (5 bases). Germline loops: CDR1 SGHTA, CDR2 FQGNSA. This CDR3 comprises 11 residues. V was clipped by 1 base and J by 13 bases, with 8 bases between them. In DNA, the CDR3 is TGTGCCAGCAGCTTAGGGACACAACAGTTCTTC. The encoded protein is CASSLGTQQFF.

The gene calls are TRBV3-1 and TRBJ1-2; D unclear. Germline CDR1 LGHDT, CDR2 YNNKEL (reference sequence). Trimming stripped 8 bases from V and 4 bases from J, with 11 bases between. The CDR3 runs 12 residues. Here the CDR3 DNA reads TGTGCCAGCGGCGGACTCATCTATGGCTACACCTTC. Its translation: CASGGLIYGYTF.

This clonotype occurred a few times. This chain joins TRBV18 and TRBJ1-4, with TRBD1 matching over 9 bases. Germline V gene data show CDR1 as KGHSH and CDR2 as LQKENI. CDR3 length: 15 residues. Germline trimming cut 3 bases from V and 7 bases from J; bases unmatched to any gene: 6. The CDR3 region is CASSPEGQGAEKLFF. CDR3 coding DNA: TGTGCCAGCTCACCTGAGGGACAGGGAGCTGAAAAACTGTTTTTT.

The genes are TRBV7-9 and TRBJ1-2; D gene ambiguous. The CDR3 is 13 residues long. CDR1 SEHNR and CDR2 FQNEAQ come from the germline V gene (reference sequence). Trimming cost V 3 bases and J 0 bases, with 5 bases left between them. The CDR3 sequence: CASSFDPNYGYTF. The DNA for the CDR3 is TGTGCCAGCAGCTTCGATCCTAACTATGGCTACACCTTC.

This clonotype was observed a handful of times. J is TRBJ1-2 and V is TRBV9; D call uncertain. The CDR3 length is 13 residues. Trimming stripped 2 bases from V and 6 bases from J, with 11 bases between. Per germline, CDR1 SGDLS and CDR2 YYNGEE. The CDR3 DNA reads TGTGCCAGCAGCGTGGCAGGAGGGAATGGCTACACCTTC. Its translation: CASSVAGGNGYTF.

This clonotype was seen only a few times. V and J are TRBV5-1 and TRBJ2-1; a weak D match, TRBD1 (6 bases). The CDR3 is 13 amino acids. V lost 0 bases to trimming and J lost 8 bases, with 9 bases between them. The V gene's germline CDR1 is SGHRS and CDR2 YFSETQ. DNA for the CDR3: TGCGCCAGCAGCTTGGACAGGGTCGATGAGCAGTTCTTC. Translation: CASSLDRVDEQFF.

The V and J genes are TRBV12-3 or TRBV12-4 and TRBJ1-1, with TRBD1 matching over 9 bases. V shed 5 bases and J 4 bases; nucleotides not matched to a gene: 8. The CDR3 is 15 amino acids. The CDR3 protein is CASSPRTGDVTEAFF. The CDR3 nucleotides read TGTGCCAGCAGTCCCCGGACAGGGGACGTCACTGAAGCTTTCTTT.

This clonotype has just a few counts. The chain combines TRBV27 with TRBJ1-2; 8 nucleotides line up with TRBD1. Trimming at V came to 2 bases and at J to 6 bases, leaving 2 bases not matched to a gene. CDR3 size: 13 residues. Germline CDR1 MNHEY, CDR2 SMNVEV (reference sequence). CDR3 sequence reads: CASSLDRGDGYTF. The CDR3 nucleotides are TGTGCCAGCAGTTTAGACAGGGGTGATGGCTACACCTTC.

V is TRBV14 and J is TRBJ2-5; D is possibly TRBD2 (6 bases). V was pared by 1 base and J by 2 bases, with 8 bases between. The CDR3 consists of 14 residues. Per germline, CDR1 SGHDN and CDR2 FVKESK. CDR3 sequence (DNA): TGTGCCAGCAGCCAAGGGGGGACTCAAGAGACCCAGTACTTC. It codes for CASSQGGTQETQYF.

Only a few counts were recorded for this clonotype. The chain couples TRBV5-1 to TRBJ1-4; 7 positions match TRBD1. V lost 0 bases, J lost 4 bases, and 3 bases stayed unmatched. Per germline, CDR1 SGHRS and CDR2 YFSETQ. The CDR3 is 15 amino acids. As DNA, the CDR3 is TGCGCCAGCAGCTTGGGGGACAGAGATAATGAAAAACTGTTTTTT. This encodes CASSLGDRDNEKLFF.

J is TRBJ1-5 and V is TRBV27; D might be TRBD1 (5 bases). This CDR3 contains 15 residues. The ends were cut back, 1 base at V and 7 bases at J, with 14 bases in the middle. Germline values: CDR1 MNHEY, CDR2 SMNVEV (reference sequence). The CDR3 nucleotides read TGTGCCAGCAGTTTATATTCGGGGCCCGGCCAGCCCCAGCATTTT. It yields the protein CASSLYSGPGQPQHF.

The CDR3 loop reads CASSPGTRSNTGELFF. CDR3 coding DNA: TGTGCCAGCAGTCCAGGAACTAGATCAAACACCGGGGAGCTGTTTTTT. The chain recombines TRBV12-3 or TRBV12-4 with TRBJ2-2; a possible D gene is TRBD2 (5 bases). V was pared by 5 bases and J by 2 bases, with 15 bases between. This CDR3 is built from 16 residues.

V gene TRBV5-1 combines with J gene TRBJ2-7, with a tentative D call TRBD2 (5 bases). CDR3 size: 14 residues. Trimming took 0 bases from V and 5 from J, leaving 12 bases between them. The germline CDR1 and CDR2 sequences are SGHRS and YFSETQ. CDR3 in amino acids: CASSLGLAEDEQYF. CDR3 nucleotide sequence: TGCGCCAGCAGCTTGGGTCTAGCTGAAGACGAGCAGTACTTC.